This TCR beta chain originates from a study of shared clonotypes between healthy human individuals. Study background: For every donor, three CD4 naive, three CD4 memory, two CD8 naive and one CD8 memory plates were used. Study outcomes and limitations: Researchers found naive subsets generally carried larger estimated richness than memory subsets.

Clones were sequenced by immunoSEQ multiplex PCR, and TCRdb holds only the in-frame ones, with some missing. The data contain roughly 2.1 million clones, approximately 94% of them singletons. The V and J ends lost 6 bases and 3 bases respectively, with 19 bases between them. The CDR3 is 15 residues long. Germline V gives CDR1 GTSNPN, CDR2 SVGIG (reference sequence). The naive CD8 population came from CD45RO-negative cells selected for CCR7, without terminally differentiated effector memory CD45RA+ cells. Regarding this clone: Its antigen remains unknown.

This clonotype was obtained from a man aged 18 to 30 in good health. Some clones in this sample may be carry-over from other donors' samples. The sample comprised naive CD8+ T cells from PBMCs. The V call is TRBV30, the J call TRBJ2-3; no definite D call. The CDR3 sequence is CACTFGVFGTDTQYF. The CDR3 DNA reads as TGTGCCTGTACCTTTGGGGTATTCGGTACAGATACGCAGTATTTT.